This TCR beta chain originates from a study of cytomegalovirus exposure and HLA in healthy donors. 13 Jbeta primers and 60 Vbeta primers were used for the PCR. The method was immunoSEQ multiplex PCR; TCRdb's version includes in-frame clones alone and lacks a portion of them. The data contain 150,000 to 200,000 clones, 81% of them seen just once; the ten biggest clones take up just under 5%. The CDR3 length is 17 residues. CDR1 is ENHRY, CDR2 SYGVKD, per germline. V was pared by 10 bases and J by 9 bases, with 31 bases between. Sequences were obtained from PBMCs. The clonotype was recovered from a woman aged 18 to 35 in good health and CMV-seropositive. The genes are TRBV10-3 and TRBJ2-1; TRBD2 is a possible D gene (6 bases). CDR3 protein: CANLIWRGLHWHPEQFF. CDR3 sequence (DNA): TGTGCCAACCTAATCTGGCGGGGCCTACATTGGCATCCTGAGCAGTTCTTC.